Given below is one T cell receptor (beta chain) in context. The target antigen is unknown. The unique tags termed UMIs, each holding a 6-nucleotide sample barcode, were added by means of template switching. TCRdb re-called the 5' RACE reads and shows each CDR3 protein once, DNA omitted. Its clone listing holds some 160,000 distinct CDR3 sequences. Germline-derived CDR1 and CDR2 are SEHNR and FQNEAQ (reference sequence). The length of the CDR3 is 14 residues. The sample is drawn from a study of monozygotic twins with inflammatory bowel disease. Study-level findings and limits: Differing T cell subtypes remained indistinguishable. Relative to healthy twins, IBD patients had fewer clonotypes in common with others, a gap that was especially apparent with disease activity.

Per donor there was one draw, yielding a blood sample of 2.5 ml. The sequenced sample was blood. V and J are TRBV7-9 and TRBJ1-1; TCRdb names TRBD1, which stays unverified in the absence of DNA. This TCR came from a human donor with ulcerative colitis or Crohn's disease, or a healthy co-twin of an affected twin (not recorded which). This CDR3 is CASSAPQGDTEAFF.